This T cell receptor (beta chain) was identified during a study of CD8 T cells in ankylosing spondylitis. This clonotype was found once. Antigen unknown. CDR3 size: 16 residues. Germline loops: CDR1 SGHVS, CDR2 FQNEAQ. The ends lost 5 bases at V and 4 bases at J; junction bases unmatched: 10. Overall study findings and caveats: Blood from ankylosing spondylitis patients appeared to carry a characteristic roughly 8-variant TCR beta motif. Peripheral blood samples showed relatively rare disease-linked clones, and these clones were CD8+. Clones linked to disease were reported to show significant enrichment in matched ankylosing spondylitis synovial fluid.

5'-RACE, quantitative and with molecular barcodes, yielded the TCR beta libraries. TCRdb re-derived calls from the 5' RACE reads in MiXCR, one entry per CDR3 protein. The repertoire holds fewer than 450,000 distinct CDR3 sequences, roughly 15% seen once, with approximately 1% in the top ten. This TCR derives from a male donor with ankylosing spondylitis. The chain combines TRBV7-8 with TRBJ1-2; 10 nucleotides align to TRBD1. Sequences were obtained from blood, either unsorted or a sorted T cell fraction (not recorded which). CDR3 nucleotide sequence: TGTGCCAGCAGCCCGGGGGGACAGGGGACTCTCTATGGCTACACCTTC. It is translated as CASSPGGQGTLYGYTF.